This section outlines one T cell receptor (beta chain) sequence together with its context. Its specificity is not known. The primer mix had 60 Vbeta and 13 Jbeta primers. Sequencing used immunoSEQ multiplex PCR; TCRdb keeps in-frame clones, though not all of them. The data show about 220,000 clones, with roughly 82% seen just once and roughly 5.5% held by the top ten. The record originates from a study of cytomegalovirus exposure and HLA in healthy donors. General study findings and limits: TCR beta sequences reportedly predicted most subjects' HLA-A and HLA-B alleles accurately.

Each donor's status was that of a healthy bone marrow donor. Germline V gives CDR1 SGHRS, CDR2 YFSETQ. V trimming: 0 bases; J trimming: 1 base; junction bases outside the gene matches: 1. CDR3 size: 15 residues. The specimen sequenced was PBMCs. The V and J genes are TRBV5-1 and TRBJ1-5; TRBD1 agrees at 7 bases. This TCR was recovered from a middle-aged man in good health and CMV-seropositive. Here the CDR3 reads CASSLAGGSNQPQHF. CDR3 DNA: TGCGCCAGCAGCTTGGCAGGGGGGAGCAATCAGCCCCAGCATTTT.